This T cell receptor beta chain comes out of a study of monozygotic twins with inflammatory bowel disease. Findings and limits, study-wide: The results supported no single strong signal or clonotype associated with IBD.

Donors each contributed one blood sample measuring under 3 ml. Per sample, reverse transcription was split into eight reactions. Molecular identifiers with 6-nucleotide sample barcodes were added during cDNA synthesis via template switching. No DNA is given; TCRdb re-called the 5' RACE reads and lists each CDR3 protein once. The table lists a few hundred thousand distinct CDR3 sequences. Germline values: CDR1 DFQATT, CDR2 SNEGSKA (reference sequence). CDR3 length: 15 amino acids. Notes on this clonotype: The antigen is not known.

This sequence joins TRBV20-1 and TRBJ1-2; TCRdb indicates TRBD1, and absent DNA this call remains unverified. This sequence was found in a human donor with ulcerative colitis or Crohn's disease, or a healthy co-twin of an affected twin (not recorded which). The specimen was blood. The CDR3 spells CSARDSGTPNYGYTF.